This TCR beta chain was recovered during a study of T cell responses to AZD1222 COVID-19 vaccine. The CDR3 length is 16 residues. The trim removed 3 bases at V and 6 bases at J, leaving 13 bases unmatched. The germline V gene has CDR1 MGHRA and CDR2 YSYEKL. Notes on the study in general: The study sampled repertoires only after the peak T cell response.

With regard to this clone: The target antigen is unknown.

Measured with immunoSEQ multiplex PCR; TCRdb has only the in-frame clones, and not every one. The sample carries around 150,000 clones, 92% recorded once. This clonotype was obtained from an adult who received the AZD1222 COVID-19 vaccine. V and J are TRBV4-1 and TRBJ1-2; 7 positions agree with TRBD1. The sequencing here drew on peripheral blood, taken 28 days after the second AZD1222 dose. CDR3 protein: CASSHTTGARLDGYTF. For the CDR3, the DNA is TGCGCCAGCAGCCACACCACAGGGGCCCGCCTGGATGGCTACACCTTC.